This TCR beta chain derives from a study of OX40 agonist ivuxolimab in advanced cancers. As to this clone: The antigen is not known.

CDR1 MDHEN and CDR2 SYDVKM come from the germline V gene. CDR3 size: 13 residues. J gave up 0 bases and V 8 bases, and 0 bases lay outside the gene matches. Study-level points and caveats: Low normalized T-cell clonal expansion also characterized some of the nonresponders.

TCRdb's copy holds only in-frame clones and misses some; the assay was immunoSEQ multiplex PCR. The sample holds tens of thousands of clones, around 84% seen once. The TCR was taken from an adult with an advanced solid tumor such as melanoma, head and neck, liver or kidney cancer. Sequencing used CD4+ or CD8+ T cells sorted from blood, obtained in a trial of the OX40 agonist ivuxolimab. The V and J genes are TRBV28 and TRBJ1-2; TRBD1 matches 10 bases. The CDR3 spells CASGTGANYGYTF. The DNA of the CDR3 is TGTGCCAGCGGGACAGGGGCTAACTATGGCTACACCTTC.